Shown below are 17 T cell receptor beta chains from a single sample sequenced in a study of blood T cell repertoires in COVID-19. TCRdb's copy holds only in-frame clones and misses some; the assay was immunoSEQ multiplex PCR. The table lists about 170,000 clones, around 92% of them singletons. The sample was peripheral blood. These receptors originate from a man aged 25 to 40 with COVID-19, enrolled during active disease.

The V and J genes are TRBV6-5 and TRBJ1-5, with 7 bases fitting TRBD1. After removal of 9 bases from V and 0 bases from J, the junction contained 8 bases not matched to a gene. CDR3 length: 15 residues. The germline V gene has CDR1 MNHEY and CDR2 SVGAGI. The CDR3 loop is CASRGRGNSNQPQHF. In nucleotides, the CDR3 is TGTGCCAGTAGGGGGCGAGGGAATAGCAATCAGCCCCAGCATTTT.

The chain employs TRBV11-2 and TRBJ1-2, with no clear D. The CDR3 runs to 13 residues. Germline values: CDR1 SGHAT, CDR2 FQNNGV. The germline V and J ends were trimmed by 7 bases and 4 bases, with 13 bases remaining between them. CDR3 region: CASTGWQSYGYTF. The CDR3 nucleotides are TGTGCCAGCACCGGGTGGCAGTCCTATGGCTACACCTTC.

Notes on this clone: In the same sample, other DNA sequences code for this CDR3. This chain uses TRBV9 with TRBJ2-7; TRBD1 might be the D (6 bases). Trimming left V 0 bases short and J 2 bases short, with 9 bases between. Germline-derived CDR1 and CDR2 are SGDLS and YYNGEE. The CDR3 has 14 residues. The CDR3 DNA sequence: TGTGCCAGCAGCGTAGAGGACAGCCCCTACGAGCAGTACTTC. Translating it yields CASSVEDSPYEQYF.

The chain has TRBV9 and TRBJ1-1; perhaps TRBD1 as D (6 bases). The CDR3 contains 14 residues. Trimming shortened V by 3 bases and J by 0 bases, and 9 bases separated the two germline ends. Germline V gives CDR1 SGDLS, CDR2 YYNGEE. The DNA of the CDR3 is TGTGCCAGCAGCGCCAGGGGTCTGAACACTGAAGCTTTCTTT. It is translated as CASSARGLNTEAFF. The complete variable domain, with remaining parts taken from reference TRBV9 and TRBJ1-1, reads DSGVTQTPKHLITATGQRVTLRCSPRSGDLSVYWYQQSLDQGLQFLIQYYNGEERAKGNILERFSAQQFPDLHSELNLSSLELGDSALYFCASSARGLNTEAFFGQGTRLTVV.

The chain carries TRBV10-3 and TRBJ1-2; TRBD1 matches 7 bases. Germline values: CDR1 ENHRY, CDR2 SYGVKD. The ends lost 3 bases at V and 2 bases at J; junction bases unmatched: 9. This CDR3 has 16 amino acids. The CDR3: CAISDPRQGVNYGYTF. The CDR3 DNA follows: TGTGCCATCAGTGACCCCCGACAGGGAGTCAACTATGGCTACACCTTC.

This rearrangement joins TRBV19 to TRBJ2-2; 8 bases are shared with TRBD2. The V segment lost 10 bases and the J segment 4 bases; nucleotides outside the gene matches: 11. The CDR3 consists of 15 residues. In germline, CDR1 is LNHDA, CDR2 SQIVND (reference sequence). For the CDR3, the DNA is TGTGCCACCCTCGCCCAGCGGGAGAGCACCGGGGAGCTGTTTTTT. It yields the protein CATLAQRESTGELFF. Using reference TRBV19 and TRBJ2-2 for the parts outside the CDR3, the full variable domain is DGGITQSPKYLFRKEGQNVTLSCEQNLNHDAMYWYRQDPGQGLRLIYYSQIVNDFQKGDIAEGYSVSREKKESFPLTVTSAQKNPTAFYLCATLAQRESTGELFFGEGSRLTVL.

This chain connects TRBV30 to TRBJ1-1; weak D call: TRBD1 (5 bases). This CDR3 contains 12 residues. Germline lookup yields CDR1 GTSNPN and CDR2 SVGIG (reference sequence). Trimming pared 4 bases from V and 6 bases from J, leaving 12 bases between. CDR3 coding DNA: TGTGCCTGGACAGGGCAGGCGGCTGAAGCTTTCTTT. Amino acid sequence: CAWTGQAAEAFF.

The gene calls are TRBV14 and TRBJ1-2; 9 nucleotides match TRBD1. The V gene end was trimmed by 3 bases and the J gene end by 6 bases; junction bases not matched to a gene: 11. The CDR3 extends over 16 amino acids. Germline V gives CDR1 SGHDN, CDR2 FVKESK. Written as DNA, the CDR3 is TGTGCCAGCAGCCACCCGGGACAGGGTGCGTGGGATGGCTACACCTTC. It yields the protein CASSHPGQGAWDGYTF.

The rearrangement uses TRBV9 and TRBJ1-4; D is possibly TRBD1 (5 bases). The CDR3 consists of 15 residues. V was shortened by 4 bases and J by 2 bases, with 12 bases between the two germline ends. Germline-derived CDR1 and CDR2 are SGDLS and YYNGEE. DNA of the CDR3: TGTGCCAGCAGCTCCCAGGGTCTGACTAATGAAAAACTGTTTTTT. Encoded protein: CASSSQGLTNEKLFF.

This clone has only one observation. The V gene is TRBV19, the J gene TRBJ2-2; TRBD1 matches at 7 bases. Trimming took 4 bases from V and 1 from J; bases not matched to a gene: 6. The CDR3 runs to 16 residues. CDR1 is LNHDA and CDR2 is SQIVND in the germline V gene (reference sequence). CDR3 sequence reads: CASSTPRTGNTGELFF. The DNA of the CDR3 is TGTGCCAGTAGTACGCCCCGGACAGGGAACACCGGGGAGCTGTTTTTT.

This rearrangement joins TRBV28 to TRBJ1-2, with D possibly TRBD1 on 6 matching bases. V was clipped by 5 bases and J by 8 bases, with 21 bases between them. The CDR3 runs to 15 residues. The germline V gene encodes CDR1 MDHEN and CDR2 SYDVKM. CDR3 in DNA: TGTGCCAGCAGTAACTTTTCAGGGGTCTTAGGGGGCTACACCTTC. Its protein product is CASSNFSGVLGGYTF.

The chain has TRBV19 and TRBJ1-1; D gene uncertain. This CDR3 is built from 17 residues. The germline V gene encodes CDR1 LNHDA and CDR2 SQIVND (reference sequence). V lost 3 bases to trimming and J lost 2 bases, with 19 bases between them. For the CDR3, the DNA is TGTGCCAGTAGTATGGGTTCGGGCGGGCTCCTAAACACTGAAGCTTTCTTT. It yields the protein CASSMGSGGLLNTEAFF.

The genes are TRBV19 and TRBJ1-5; tentatively, D is TRBD1 (5 bases). CDR3 length: 17 amino acids. V shed 3 bases and J shed 1 base, with 16 bases lying between them. Germline CDR1 and CDR2: LNHDA and SQIVND (reference sequence). This CDR3 reads CASSIVAGERSNQPQHF. CDR3 DNA: TGTGCCAGTAGTATTGTGGCGGGGGAGAGGAGCAATCAGCCCCAGCATTTT. Drawing the rest from reference TRBV19 and TRBJ1-5, the complete variable domain is DGGITQSPKYLFRKEGQNVTLSCEQNLNHDAMYWYRQDPGQGLRLIYYSQIVNDFQKGDIAEGYSVSREKKESFPLTVTSAQKNPTAFYLCASSIVAGERSNQPQHFGDGTRLSIL.

This clone came up a few times. The chain employs TRBV27 and TRBJ1-4, with 8 bases fitting TRBD1. The germline gives CDR1 MNHEY, CDR2 SMNVEV (reference sequence). V was pared by 3 bases and J by 6 bases, with 3 bases of the junction left unmatched. This CDR3 is built from 14 residues. The CDR3 DNA sequence: TGTGCCAGCAGTTTTGGACAGGGCTATGAAAAACTGTTTTTT. Encoded protein: CASSFGQGYEKLFF. The variable domain in full, completed from reference TRBV27 and TRBJ1-4, reads EAQVTQNPRYLITVTGKKLTVTCSQNMNHEYMSWYRQDPGLGLRQIYYSMNVEVTDKGDVPEGYKVSRKEKRNFPLILESPSPNQTSLYFCASSFGQGYEKLFFGSGTQLSVL.

The J gene is TRBJ1-1, the V gene TRBV5-5, with D possibly matching TRBD1 (6 bases). CDR3 size: 16 residues. The germline V and J ends were trimmed by 1 base and 5 bases, with 18 bases remaining between them. The germline CDR1 and CDR2 sequences are SGHKS and YYEKEE (reference sequence). The CDR3 DNA is TGTGCCAGCAGCTTGCCTGGGGGGGGCGAAGGGACTGAAGCTTTCTTT. The encoded protein is CASSLPGGGEGTEAFF.

The chain links TRBV18 to TRBJ2-1; D perhaps matches TRBD2 (7 bases). CDR3 size: 16 residues. Germline CDR1 and CDR2: KGHSH and LQKENI. Between the trimmed V and J ends, which lost 0 bases and 3 bases, there was a span of 12 bases. The CDR3 spells CASSPPGGAVYNEQFF. The CDR3 bases are TGTGCCAGCTCACCACCGGGGGGGGCCGTCTACAATGAGCAGTTCTTC.

The V call is TRBV5-4, the J call TRBJ1-2, with no clear D. Germline V gene data show CDR1 as SGHNT and CDR2 as YYREEE (reference sequence). Trimming shortened V by 4 bases and J by 3 bases, and 7 bases separated the two germline ends. The CDR3 is 12 residues long. CDR3 in amino acids: CASSRADYGYTF. DNA for the CDR3: TGTGCCAGCAGCCGTGCAGACTATGGCTACACCTTC.